The 8 T cell receptor beta chains presented below share a single source sample, sequenced in a study of response to subunit inactivated influenza vaccine. TCRdb re-analysed the RT-PCR reads in MiXCR, keeping a single row per CDR3 protein. The table lists around 650,000 distinct CDR3 sequences, around 16% of them singletons. Sequenced material: PBMCs from blood, taken about 13 days after vaccination. The receptors were sampled from a man aged 50 to 59 who received an inactivated influenza vaccine.

The chain uses TRBV24-1 and TRBJ1-2; D is perhaps TRBD1 (5 bases). Between the trimmed V and J ends, which lost 2 bases and 5 bases, there was a span of 17 bases. The CDR3 consists of 16 residues. CDR1 KGHDR and CDR2 SFDVKD come from the germline V gene. The CDR3 DNA reads as TGTGCCACCAGTGATTCGGACGCGAAGGGGATGTATGGCTACACCTTC. Protein product: CATSDSDAKGMYGYTF.

The CDR3 protein is CASSPLGGGGDTQYF. The CDR3 DNA sequence: TGTGCCAGCAGCCCATTGGGCGGGGGGGGAGATACGCAGTATTTT. The chain employs TRBV7-8 and TRBJ2-3; 9 positions match TRBD2. V lost 5 bases, J lost 5 bases, and 8 bases stayed unmatched. The CDR3 totals 15 residues. CDR1 is SGHVS and CDR2 is FQNEAQ in the germline V gene.

CDR3 bases: TGTGCCAGCAGCTCTCCCCTCGCGAAGGGGCATTACAATGAGCAGTTCTTC. Its translation is CASSSPLAKGHYNEQFF. This chain links TRBV7-9 with TRBJ2-1, with D possibly being TRBD1 (5 bases). This CDR3 has 17 residues. Germline values: CDR1 SEHNR, CDR2 FQNEAQ (reference sequence). V lost 4 bases to trimming and J lost 4 bases, with 20 bases between them.

The J gene is TRBJ2-3, the V gene TRBV18, with D possibly being TRBD1 (6 bases). Trimming removed 3 bases from V and 2 bases from J, with 18 bases in between. The CDR3 extends over 17 amino acids. The germline V gene has CDR1 KGHSH and CDR2 LQKENI. The CDR3 DNA sequence: TGTGCCAGCTCACCCGGGTTTCGGCACAGGGACACAGATACGCAGTATTTT. Encoded protein: CASSPGFRHRDTDTQYF.

The gene calls are TRBV2 and TRBJ2-2; D is unresolved. Trimming removed 4 bases at V and 0 bases at J, with 6 bases between. The CDR3 extends over 14 amino acids. Germline-derived CDR1 and CDR2 are SNHLY and FYNNEI. CDR3 residues: CASSVSPNTGELFF. DNA for the CDR3: TGTGCCAGCAGTGTTAGCCCGAACACCGGGGAGCTGTTTTTT. Supplemented by reference TRBV2 and TRBJ2-2, the full variable domain reads EPEVTQTPSHQVTQMGQEVILRCVPISNHLYFYWYRQILGQKVEFLVSFYNNEISEKSEIFDDQFSVERPDGSNFTLKIRSTKLEDSAMYFCASSVSPNTGELFFGEGSRLTVL.

The CDR3 DNA reads TGTGCCAGCAGCCAAGTCTCGTCAGGGGCCCATGGCTACACCTTC. Encoded protein: CASSQVSSGAHGYTF. The rearrangement joins TRBV3-1 to TRBJ1-2; tentatively, D is TRBD1 (6 bases). Trimming pared 1 base from V and 6 bases from J, leaving 15 bases between. This CDR3 is 15 amino acids long. Germline loops: CDR1 LGHDT, CDR2 YNNKEL (reference sequence).

This rearrangement joins TRBV20-1 to TRBJ2-2; tentatively, D is TRBD2 (6 bases). V lost 6 bases and J 7 bases, leaving 15 bases between the germline ends. The V gene's germline CDR1 is DFQATT and CDR2 SNEGSKA (reference sequence). This CDR3 is 13 amino acids long. The CDR3: CSASRRELGELFF. The CDR3 DNA is TGCAGTGCCAGTAGGCGGGAACTCGGGGAGCTGTTTTTT.

This clonotype was observed a handful of times. CDR3 DNA: TGTGCCAGCAGTCATGGGACAGGGGGAAACTATGGCTACACCTTC. Residues: CASSHGTGGNYGYTF. The chain joins TRBV28 to TRBJ1-2; 11 bases agree with TRBD1. From germline, CDR1 is MDHEN and CDR2 SYDVKM. The CDR3 has 15 amino acids. V lost 5 bases, J lost 2 bases, and 4 bases stayed unmatched.